What follows are 11 T cell receptor beta chains derived from one specimen sequenced in a study of blood T cell repertoires in COVID-19. Assay: immunoSEQ multiplex PCR; the TCRdb copy retains only in-frame clones and omits some. The repertoire consists of 100,000 to 150,000 clones, with around 85% occurring once and the leading ten covering 17%. The sample consisted of peripheral blood. The receptor source for this set is a man aged 25-40 years with COVID-19, enrolled during active disease.

The V and J genes are TRBV5-1 and TRBJ2-2; TRBD1 matches at 9 bases. CDR3 length: 19 residues. The germline CDR1 and CDR2 sequences are SGHRS and YFSETQ. V was pared by 5 bases and J by 4 bases, with 18 bases of the junction left unmatched. CDR3 DNA: TGCGCCAGCAGTCATTGGGGTCCGGACAGGGGCCCACCCACCGGGGAGCTGTTTTTT. Amino acid sequence: CASSHWGPDRGPPTGELFF.

The rearrangement uses TRBV3-1 (or the pseudogene TRBV3-2) and TRBJ2-2; D call uncertain. V was clipped by 4 bases and J by 3 bases, with 12 bases between them. The CDR3 sequence is 15 residues long. Germline CDR1 and CDR2: LGHDT and YNNKEL (reference sequence). As DNA, the CDR3 is TGTGCCAGCAGCCCGCGGCCAGATGACACCGGGGAGCTGTTTTTT. It yields the protein CASSPRPDDTGELFF.

The chain links TRBV7-9 to TRBJ2-2; unclear D gene. Germline lookup yields CDR1 SEHNR and CDR2 FQNEAQ (reference sequence). CDR3 length equals 16 residues. Between the trimmed V and J ends, which lost 2 bases and 0 bases, there was a span of 10 bases. DNA for the CDR3: TGTGCCAGCAGCTTACGAGCGCTAGCGAACACCGGGGAGCTGTTTTTT. It encodes CASSLRALANTGELFF.

The chain links TRBV2 to TRBJ1-1, with 7 bases fitting TRBD1. The length of the CDR3 is 15 residues. Trimming at V came to 9 bases and at J to 4 bases, leaving 14 bases not matched to a gene. Germline lookup yields CDR1 SNHLY and CDR2 FYNNEI. CDR3 loop: CARRGRDSDFTEAFF. CDR3 nucleotides: TGTGCCAGGCGGGGCCGGGACAGCGACTTCACTGAAGCTTTCTTT.

This clone showed up just once. V usage is TRBV29-1 and J usage is TRBJ1-2; 9 nucleotides agree with TRBD1. Germline V lookup: CDR1 SQVTM, CDR2 ANQGSEA. The trim removed 4 bases at V and 4 bases at J, leaving 7 bases unmatched. CDR3 size: 14 residues. The CDR3 sequence is CSVVNRGQPYGYTF. CDR3 bases: TGCAGCGTTGTCAACAGGGGGCAACCCTATGGCTACACCTTC.

The rearrangement joins TRBV24-1 to TRBJ2-7; 11 bases are a match to TRBD2. The CDR3 is made up of 16 amino acids. The germline V gene has CDR1 KGHDR and CDR2 SFDVKD. After removal of 4 bases from V and 2 bases from J, the junction contained 6 bases not matched to a gene. CDR3 sequence (DNA): TGTGCCACCAGTGAGGGGGGGACTAGCGGAACCTACGAGCAGTACTTC. Translating it yields CATSEGGTSGTYEQYF.

The chain links TRBV30 to TRBJ1-6; D possibly corresponds to TRBD1 (5 bases). This CDR3 is 16 amino acids long. Germline CDR1 reads GTSNPN; CDR2 reads SVGIG (reference sequence). Trimming removed 3 bases at V and 5 bases at J, with 17 bases between. CDR3 nucleotides: TGTGCCTGGAGCGTAGGACATTTGGGGAATAATTCACCCCTCCACTTT. Residues: CAWSVGHLGNNSPLHF.

This clone was detected a few times. This chain links TRBV24-1 with TRBJ1-2, with a possible D match to TRBD1 (6 bases). The CDR3 covers 13 residues. Germline-derived CDR1 and CDR2 are KGHDR and SFDVKD. Trimming stripped 7 bases from V and 6 bases from J, with 14 bases between. CDR3 in amino acids: CATSSRQDHGYTF. Written as DNA, the CDR3 is TGTGCCACCAGCAGTCGACAGGATCATGGCTACACCTTC.

This chain uses TRBV6-5 with TRBJ2-1; a weak D match, TRBD2 (5 bases). CDR1 and CDR2 (germline): MNHEY, SVGAGI. The CDR3 extends over 13 amino acids. V was pared by 10 bases and J by 2 bases, with 12 bases between. CDR3 sequence (DNA): TGTGCCACCTCAACGAGGGCCTACAATGAGCAGTTCTTC. It yields the protein CATSTRAYNEQFF.

The chain employs TRBV2 and TRBJ1-6; D not certain. The CDR3 extends over 15 amino acids. Trimming pared 1 base from V and 3 bases from J, leaving 7 bases between. The germline gives CDR1 SNHLY, CDR2 FYNNEI. The CDR3 bases are TGTGCCAGCAGTGAAGAGAACATCTATAATTCACCCCTCCACTTT. Translating it yields CASSEENIYNSPLHF.

The gene calls are TRBV6-6 and TRBJ2-2; D ambiguous. V dropped 9 bases and J dropped 6 bases, with 14 bases sitting between them. CDR1 and CDR2 (germline): MNHNY, SVGAGI (reference sequence). CDR3 size: 13 residues. This chain's CDR3 is CASRLEVAGELFF. CDR3 nucleotides: TGTGCCAGTAGACTCGAAGTGGCCGGGGAGCTGTTTTTT.